This TCR beta chain is drawn from a study of cytomegalovirus exposure and HLA in healthy donors. For the study at large: In a later analysis, the 120 or so validation repertoires were reported to have used the same platform as the approximately 690 first-cohort repertoires. Findings and limits, study-wide: According to reports, the classifier identified cytomegalovirus status with high specificity and sensitivity. Usually a TCR sequence was rare, but some public TCRs were found in many donors. It was confirmed in vitro that three of the CMV-associated chains were specific for CMV antigens.

The count of this clone is one. Antigen specificity is unknown. Germline assignment: CDR1 SNHLY and CDR2 FYNNEI. V lost 6 bases and J 9 bases, leaving 27 bases between the germline ends. There are 17 residues in the CDR3. Profiled with immunoSEQ multiplex PCR; TCRdb holds only in-frame clones, not every one. The table records about 140,000 clones, around 80% of them present only once. The receptor's source is a man in his thirties or forties in good health and CMV-seropositive. This sequence joins TRBV2 and TRBJ2-1; D not certain. Sequencing was carried out using PBMCs. The chain's CDR3 is CASRVIRSPTRPGEQFF. The CDR3 bases are TGTGCCAGCAGAGTGATAAGGTCCCCCACTCGCCCGGGTGAGCAGTTCTTC.